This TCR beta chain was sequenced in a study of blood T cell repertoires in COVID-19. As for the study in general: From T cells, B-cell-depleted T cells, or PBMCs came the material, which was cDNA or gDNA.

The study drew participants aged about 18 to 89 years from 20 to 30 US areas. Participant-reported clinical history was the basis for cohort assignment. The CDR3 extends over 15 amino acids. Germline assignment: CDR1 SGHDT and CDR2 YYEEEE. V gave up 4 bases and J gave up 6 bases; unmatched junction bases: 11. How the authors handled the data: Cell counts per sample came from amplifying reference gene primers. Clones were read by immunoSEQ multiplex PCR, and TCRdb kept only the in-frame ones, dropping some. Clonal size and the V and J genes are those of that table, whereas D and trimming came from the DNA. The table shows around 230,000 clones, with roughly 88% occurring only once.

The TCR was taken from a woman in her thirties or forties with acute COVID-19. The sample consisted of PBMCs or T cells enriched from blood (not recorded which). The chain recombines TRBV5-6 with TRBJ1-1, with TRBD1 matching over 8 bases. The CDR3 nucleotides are TGTGCCAGCAGCCAACGGGACAGGCAACACGCTGAAGCTTTCTTT. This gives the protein CASSQRDRQHAEAFF.